This TCR beta chain stems from a study of blood T cell repertoires in COVID-19 (dated by TCRdb to 2018 to 2021). For the study in its entirety: Samples from collaborators originated in the United States, Italy and Spain and spanned both the acute and convalescent phases of COVID-19. The prospective study material was composed of cDNA or gDNA derived from T cells, B-cell-depleted T cells, or PBMCs. Where available, HLA class I and class II types were obtained from metadata supplied by the sample provider rather than from assay-based typing. The repertoires were released in a freely available public database intended as a resource for research on the immune response to SARS-CoV-2. Samples came from the ongoing ImmuneRACE study (first 160 participants) plus 1,254 subjects from 6 global collaborators. Deeply sampled blood TCRbeta repertoires from subjects exposed to, actively infected with, or recovered from COVID-19 were included in the dataset. Nearly every sample came with metadata listing a de-identified subject ID, COVID-19 status, age in years and sex. What the research found in general, with its limitations: The quantity of clinical and demographic metadata differed by source and by participant and was supplied without curation.

On this clone: The target of this receptor is not known. It has no much larger one-base neighbor in the sample; base qualities were not kept.

Each collaborating institution followed its own protocols to collect whole blood in K2EDTA tubes. Collaborator samples were shipped for TCRbeta analysis as frozen whole blood, isolated PBMCs, or DNA extracted from either sample type. TCRbeta CDR3 regions were amplified from genomic DNA by means of the immunoSEQ Assay, a bias-controlled multiplex PCR. The authors' pipeline ran thus. The number of nucleated cells in each sample was estimated by amplification of reference gene primers within the assay. To quantify the absolute abundance of each unique TCRbeta CDR3 rearrangement, sequence reads were collapsed and filtered. For each sample, productive Simpson clonality was calculated by taking the square root of Simpson's diversity index across productive rearrangements. TCRdb stores this immuneACCESS table with in-frame sequences only. Part of the clones is absent; in the studies checked, under half of the shortfall reflects unresolved V genes, and no reason is known for the rest. V and J calls and clone size are given by that table; D and trimming were obtained from the DNA. This sample is represented by about 160,000 clones; 70% to 90% of them were singletons. Around 4% of the sample comes from the top ten.

CDR3 length: 15 amino acids, cysteine to phenylalanine. Of all the DNA, just the CDR3 is kept, 45 bases in frame from base 1. The V end loses 1 base and the J end loses 4 bases, and a stretch of 13 bases separates them. The germline V gene supplies CDR1 SGHTA and CDR2 FQGNSA. This receptor chain uses TRBV7-2 and TRBJ1-1; TRBD1 is a weak D gene call, 6 bases matching. The TCR sequence derives from a woman between 70 and 85 years old with acute or convalescent COVID-19. Sequenced input: peripheral blood. The CDR3 reads as follows: CASSLGGTYPTEAFF. The DNA reads TGTGCCAGCAGCTTAGGAGGGACATACCCCACTGAAGCTTTCTTT. Here the CDR3 is joined to the reference TRBV7-2 and TRBJ1-1 genes, and the full variable domain is: GAGVSQSPSNKVTEKGKDVELRCDPISGHTALYWYRQSLGQGLEFLIYFQGNSAPDKSGLPSDRFSAERTGGSVSTLTIQRTQQEDSAVYLCASSLGGTYPTEAFFGQGTRLTVV.